Shown below are 10 T cell receptor beta chains from a single sample sequenced in a study of PD-1 blockade in classical Hodgkin lymphoma. Brentuximab vedotin exposure varied among the patients, all of whom had relapsed after autologous stem cell transplantation. Clones were sequenced by immunoSEQ multiplex PCR, and TCRdb holds only the in-frame ones, with some missing. Among some 150,000 clones listed, about 81% were seen once. Sequenced here: peripheral blood mononuclear cells (PBMCs), sampled before the second cycle of nivolumab. The receptor source for this set is a human donor with classical Hodgkin lymphoma.

V is TRBV7-2 and J is TRBJ1-1, with 7 nucleotides matching TRBD1. The CDR3 runs 15 residues. Losses at the gene ends were 3 bases for V and 0 bases for J; bases not matched to a gene: 4. Germline V lookup: CDR1 SGHTA, CDR2 FQGNSA. As DNA, the CDR3 is TGTGCCAGCAGCTTTATGGGACAGATGAACACTGAAGCTTTCTTT. It translates to CASSFMGQMNTEAFF.

This CDR3 reads CASTRGQGETYEQYF. For the CDR3, the DNA is TGTGCCAGCACTAGGGGACAGGGGGAAACCTACGAGCAGTACTTC. The chain uses TRBV6-5 and TRBJ2-7; 11 positions agree with TRBD1. J lost 2 bases, V lost 7 bases, and 7 bases had no gene match. This CDR3 spans 15 amino acids. Per the germline V gene, CDR1 is MNHEY and CDR2 is SVGAGI.

The chain joins TRBV6-5 to TRBJ1-1; the D is unclear. The CDR3 has 11 amino acids. CDR1 and CDR2 (germline): MNHEY, SVGAGI. V gave up 4 bases and J gave up 6 bases, with 6 bases separating them. CDR3 bases: TGTGCCAGCAGTTCAGTCGCTGAAGCTTTCTTT. Its translation is CASSSVAEAFF.

The chain is built from TRBV9 and TRBJ1-4, with 7 bases aligning to TRBD1. This CDR3 has 14 amino acids. J lost 5 bases, V lost 4 bases, and 5 bases had no gene match. Looked up from germline, CDR1 is SGDLS and CDR2 is YYNGEE. CDR3 bases: TGTGCCAGCAGCCAGGGGGGGATGAATGAAAAACTGTTTTTT. Translating gives CASSQGGMNEKLFF. The full variable domain, in which reference TRBV9 and TRBJ1-4 provide the parts outside the CDR3, is DSGVTQTPKHLITATGQRVTLRCSPRSGDLSVYWYQQSLDQGLQFLIQYYNGEERAKGNILERFSAQQFPDLHSELNLSSLELGDSALYFCASSQGGMNEKLFFGSGTQLSVL.

The rearrangement links TRBV6-5 to TRBJ2-1, with 8 nucleotides matching TRBD2. The CDR3 has 15 amino acids. V gave up 5 bases and J gave up 6 bases; unmatched junction bases: 9. Germline CDR1 MNHEY, CDR2 SVGAGI. CDR3 bases: TGTGCCAGCAGTAAGCTAGCGGGTTGGGTCAATGAGCAGTTCTTC. Its protein product is CASSKLAGWVNEQFF.

The rearrangement links TRBV6-5 to TRBJ1-4; 9 bases map to TRBD1. J was trimmed by 6 bases and V by 0 bases; bases with no gene match: 5. This CDR3 comprises 16 residues. Germline V gene lookup returns CDR1 MNHEY and CDR2 SVGAGI. The CDR3 region is CASSYSGQGGYEKLFF. The CDR3, as DNA: TGTGCCAGCAGTTACTCGGGACAGGGAGGATATGAAAAACTGTTTTTT.

The rearrangement links TRBV7-9 to TRBJ1-5; D is ambiguous. Per the germline V gene, CDR1 is SEHNR and CDR2 is FQNEAQ (reference sequence). V lost 1 base, J lost 9 bases, and 16 bases lay in between. The CDR3 is 15 amino acids. The CDR3 loop is CASSLVGPGDGPQHF. CDR3 DNA: TGTGCCAGCAGCTTAGTAGGGCCAGGTGATGGGCCCCAGCATTTT. Together with reference TRBV7-9 and TRBJ1-5, the CDR3 gives the full variable domain: DTGVSQNPRHKITKRGQNVTFRCDPISEHNRLYWYRQTLGQGPEFLTYFQNEAQLEKSRLLSDRFSAERPKGSFSTLEIQRTEQGDSAMYLCASSLVGPGDGPQHFGDGTRLSIL.

The chain links TRBV2 to TRBJ1-2; D is ambiguous. The V end was cut by 0 bases, the J end by 5 bases, with 7 bases between. The CDR3 extends over 13 amino acids. Germline values: CDR1 SNHLY, CDR2 FYNNEI. CDR3 in DNA: TGTGCCAGCAGTGAAGCGGGGTTATATGGCTACACCTTC. It is translated as CASSEAGLYGYTF. The full variable domain, its missing parts supplied by reference TRBV2 and TRBJ1-2, is EPEVTQTPSHQVTQMGQEVILRCVPISNHLYFYWYRQILGQKVEFLVSFYNNEISEKSEIFDDQFSVERPDGSNFTLKIRSTKLEDSAMYFCASSEAGLYGYTFGSGTRLTVV.

This clone was detected many times. The rearrangement uses TRBV11-3 and TRBJ2-3; 7 positions agree with TRBD1. Per the germline V gene, CDR1 is SGHNT and CDR2 is YENEEA. J gave up 0 bases and V 11 bases, and 11 bases lay outside the gene matches. The CDR3 has 15 amino acids. The CDR3 loop reads CAGSTGQISTDTQYF. The CDR3 nucleotides are TGTGCCGGATCTACGGGACAGATCAGCACAGATACGCAGTATTTT.

The rearrangement links TRBV20-1 to TRBJ2-5; no reliable D call. V was shortened by 0 bases and J by 5 bases, with 4 bases between the two germline ends. Germline V gene data show CDR1 as DFQATT and CDR2 as SNEGSKA (reference sequence). The CDR3 totals 11 residues. The CDR3 is CSARDHETQYF. CDR3 nucleotide sequence: TGCAGTGCTAGAGATCACGAGACCCAGTACTTC.